This TCR beta chain was profiled in a study of molecular identifiers for immune sequencing clone quantification. Background on the study: Split five ways in replicates, RNA from around 18,000 or 91,000 naive CD8 cells had four portions sequenced.

At least ten counts were recorded for this clonotype. Its antigen is undetermined. Study-wide points: Clones that had above 20 RNA copies took up over 99% of effector molecules but under 1% in naive cells.

As previously described, bulk TCR libraries were made using listed TCR primers. TCRdb reprocessed the PCR reads with MiXCR, giving one entry per CDR3 protein. The sample consists of about 320,000 distinct CDR3 sequences, roughly a fifth of them appearing once. The CDR3 length is 15 residues. Trimming removed 6 bases from V and 2 bases from J, with 17 bases in between. The sequence derives from a human donor in good health. Some libraries in this study had Jurkat cell RNA spiked in. The chain combines TRBV12-3 or TRBV12-4 with TRBJ2-7; perhaps TRBD1 as D (6 bases). The sample comprised naive CD8+ T cells from blood, with Jurkat cell RNA spiked in. Subset indicated: FACS-sorted CD8+CD4-CCR7+CD45RA+ naive T cells. The CDR3 DNA reads as TGTGCCAGCAGCGATGAACAGGGTCCGGCCTACGAGCAGTACTTC. Translating gives CASSDEQGPAYEQYF.